These 9 T cell receptor beta chains came from one sample sequenced in a study of glioma-infiltrating T cells after dendritic cell vaccination. The time point: after dendritic cell vaccination, including at tumor progression/relapse. Assay: immunoSEQ multiplex PCR; the TCRdb copy retains only in-frame clones and omits some. Here the sample spans tens of thousands of clones, around 86% being singletons. Sequenced here: blood, sampled after dendritic cell vaccination. All receptors come from a human donor with glioblastoma.

The chain carries TRBV19 and TRBJ1-6, with D possibly matching TRBD1 (5 bases). Germline-derived CDR1 and CDR2 are LNHDA and SQIVND (reference sequence). Trimming took off 5 bases at V and 7 bases at J, with 15 bases between the two ends. This CDR3 spans 15 amino acids. The CDR3 reads CASSLGQGANSPLHF. CDR3 DNA sequence: TGTGCCAGTAGTTTGGGGCAAGGTGCGAATTCACCCCTCCACTTT. Filled out from reference TRBV19 and TRBJ1-6, the complete variable domain reads DGGITQSPKYLFRKEGQNVTLSCEQNLNHDAMYWYRQDPGQGLRLIYYSQIVNDFQKGDIAEGYSVSREKKESFPLTVTSAQKNPTAFYLCASSLGQGANSPLHFGNGTRLTVT.

The chain joins TRBV6-1 to TRBJ1-6, with 10 nucleotides matching TRBD1. The J segment lost 0 bases and the V segment lost 1 base, leaving 6 bases of the junction unmatched. The CDR3 runs 19 residues. CDR1 is MNHNS and CDR2 is SASEGT in the germline V gene. The DNA of the CDR3 is TGTGCCAGCAGTGAAGTATGGACAGGGGGTTCCTCCTATAATTCACCCCTCCACTTT. Its protein product is CASSEVWTGGSSYNSPLHF.

This clone was detected only a few times. The chain joins TRBV6-1 to TRBJ1-2; D is ambiguous. Germline CDR1 and CDR2: MNHNS and SASEGT. This CDR3 has 13 residues. V was pared by 10 bases and J by 4 bases, with 16 bases between. CDR3 bases: TGTGCCACTGGGGAGTGGGAAGCCTATGGCTACACCTTC. This codes for CATGEWEAYGYTF.

The CDR3 loop reads CASSLGGTANYGYTF. Here the CDR3 DNA reads TGTGCCAGCAGCTTGGGTGGTACAGCTAACTATGGCTACACCTTC. This chain links TRBV5-4 with TRBJ1-2; no reliable D call. Trimming left V 0 bases short and J 0 bases short, with 9 bases between. The CDR3 consists of 15 residues. Looked up from germline, CDR1 is SGHNT and CDR2 is YYREEE (reference sequence).

This chain links TRBV9 with TRBJ2-1; perhaps TRBD2 as D (5 bases). CDR1 and CDR2 (germline): SGDLS, YYNGEE. CDR3 size: 15 residues. V lost 0 bases, J lost 9 bases, and 16 bases lay in between. As DNA, the CDR3 is TGTGCCAGCAGCGTAGCCGGTCTAGCCCCAGCTGAGCAGTTCTTC. It encodes CASSVAGLAPAEQFF.

This chain uses TRBV7-2 with TRBJ2-3; D call uncertain. The CDR3 is 15 residues long. V lost 1 base and J 6 bases, leaving 14 bases between the germline ends. Germline V gene sequence: CDR1 SGHTA, CDR2 FQGNSA. The CDR3 is CASSLVVQVVDTQYF. In nucleotides, the CDR3 is TGTGCCAGCAGCTTAGTCGTCCAGGTTGTTGATACGCAGTATTTT.

This rearrangement joins TRBV10-3 to TRBJ1-5; maybe TRBD1 (5 bases). This CDR3 has 15 amino acids. In germline, CDR1 is ENHRY, CDR2 SYGVKD. Deletions cut 0 bases from V and 6 bases from J, with 12 bases between. The CDR3: CAISESVGGSQPQHF. The CDR3 nucleotides are TGTGCCATCAGTGAGTCGGTGGGGGGAAGTCAGCCCCAGCATTTT.

The chain combines TRBV6-5 with TRBJ2-7, with D possibly TRBD2 on 5 matching bases. Germline-derived CDR1 and CDR2 are MNHEY and SVGAGI. CDR3 length: 15 amino acids. Trimming stripped 0 bases from V and 1 base from J, with 10 bases between. The CDR3 region is CASSYSTGGSYEQYF. The DNA of the CDR3 is TGTGCCAGCAGTTACTCGACTGGCGGGTCCTACGAGCAGTACTTC.

V is TRBV7-6 and J is TRBJ1-5; no reliable D call. V was pared by 2 bases and J by 4 bases, with 6 bases between. This CDR3 has 13 residues. The germline V gene has CDR1 SGHVS and CDR2 FNYEAQ. CDR3 DNA sequence: TGTGCCAGCAGCTTATCCGAGAATCAGCCCCAGCATTTT. Translated: CASSLSENQPQHF.